This record looks at one TCR beta chain sequence and its context. This entry is derived from a study of blood T cell repertoires in COVID-19. This CDR3 contains 14 residues. The V segment lost 7 bases and the J segment 2 bases; nucleotides outside the gene matches: 8. The germline gives CDR1 MNHNY, CDR2 SVGAGI (reference sequence). Assay: immunoSEQ multiplex PCR; the TCRdb copy retains only in-frame clones and omits some. The sample lists approximately 270,000 clones; about 80% were seen once. The sample was peripheral blood. The gene calls are TRBV6-6 and TRBJ2-7; the match to TRBD2 covers 7 bases. This TCR was recovered from a man older than 75 with acute or convalescent COVID-19. CDR3 sequence: CASTNLGTTYEQYF. The CDR3 region has the DNA TGTGCCAGCACTAATCTCGGGACTACCTACGAGCAGTACTTC.